This record looks at one T cell receptor (beta chain) sequence and its context. Its matching antigen is unknown. Some clones are missing from TCRdb's copy, which holds only in-frame ones; the method was immunoSEQ multiplex PCR. The table has about 5,300 clones, 89% seen once; the top ten hold about 1.9%. This sample is part of a study of chemoradiotherapy in HPV16-positive cancers. Study-wide results and limits: During treatment, candidate HPV-specific clones and E7-related motifs expanded in tumor. For HPV16-positive patients, expanding HPV-responsive T cells associated with longer recurrence-free survival.

J lost 6 bases, V lost 4 bases, and 18 bases had no gene match. The CDR3 has 17 amino acids. Germline-derived CDR1 and CDR2 are SGHNT and YYREEE (reference sequence). The sequence was collected from a human donor with HPV-associated anogenital cancer. The specimen was blood, collected from a patient who underwent chemoradiotherapy. The chain employs TRBV5-4 and TRBJ1-2; 7 bases agree with TRBD1. CDR3 bases: TGTGCCAGCAGCACCAGGGGGGGACTTTTCTCCCCCGATGGCTACACCTTC. Translation: CASSTRGGLFSPDGYTF.